These 10 T cell receptor beta chains were all obtained from the same sample, sequenced in a study of metastatic and nonmetastatic thyroid tumors. Every patient was untreated before thyroid surgery. With MiXCR, TCRdb reprocessed the PCR reads. Here the sample spans about 25,000 clones, approximately 20% being singletons. The sequenced sample was blood. These receptors were obtained from a male donor with papillary thyroid cancer or a benign thyroid nodule (not recorded which). Some clones in this sample may be carry-over from other donors' samples.

In its sample, this clone ranks as medium-sized. V gene TRBV6-1 combines with J gene TRBJ1-4; a weak D match, TRBD1 (5 bases). Germline loops: CDR1 MNHNS, CDR2 SASEGT. The CDR3 runs to 14 residues. The V end was cut by 5 bases, the J end by 5 bases, with 12 bases between. The CDR3 coding sequence is TGTGCCAGCAGTTGGGGCAGACAAAATGAAAAACTGTTTTTT. Its protein is CASSWGRQNEKLFF.

This clone appeared a few times. This chain links TRBV9 with TRBJ2-1; weak D call: TRBD2 (6 bases). Germline V gene sequence: CDR1 SGDLS, CDR2 YYNGEE. The ends were cut back, 0 bases at V and 5 bases at J, with 27 bases in the middle. This CDR3 comprises 20 residues. The CDR3 nucleotides read TGTGCCAGCAGCGTAGCTCCGGCAACCCCGACTAGTTTCGGCGACAATGAGCAGTTCTTC. This sequence encodes CASSVAPATPTSFGDNEQFF.

This clone was recorded only once. Its ends do not fully match the called genes, so a read error is possible. This sequence joins TRBV5-6 and TRBJ1-6, with D unresolved. From germline, CDR1 is SGHDT and CDR2 YYEEEE. This CDR3 has 15 residues. The CDR3 region is CAGSTRSSYNSPLHF. The CDR3 region has the DNA TGTGCCGGCAGCACGAGAAGCTCCTATAATTCACCCCTCCACTTT.

This clone rates as medium-sized. The V call is TRBV6-1, the J call TRBJ2-7, with 8 positions matching TRBD1. Germline CDR1 is MNHNS and CDR2 is SASEGT. V dropped 3 bases and J dropped 0; count of bases not matched to a gene: 4. The CDR3 sequence is 15 residues long. The CDR3 nucleotides are TGTGCCAGCAGTGACCGGGACAGGAGCTCCTACGAGCAGTACTTC. This translates into CASSDRDRSSYEQYF.

This sequence joins TRBV7-9 and TRBJ1-3; D is undetermined. The CDR3 consists of 14 residues. Trimming stripped 1 base from V and 4 bases from J, with 8 bases between. Germline CDR1 and CDR2: SEHNR and FQNEAQ (reference sequence). The CDR3 loop reads CASSLDPAGNTIYF. The CDR3, as DNA: TGTGCCAGCAGCTTAGATCCTGCCGGAAACACCATATATTTT.

This clone was seen many times. V usage is TRBV12-3 or TRBV12-4 and J usage is TRBJ2-1; 10 bases align to TRBD2. CDR3 length: 13 amino acids. The V and J ends lost 8 bases and 12 bases, in that order; junction bases with no gene match: 10. CDR3 amino acids: CASGSRTSGRQFF. The CDR3 nucleotides are TGTGCCAGCGGGTCCCGGACTAGCGGACGGCAGTTCTTC.

There are many counts of this clone. The rearrangement links TRBV20-1 to TRBJ2-2; 7 nucleotides align to TRBD2. CDR1 and CDR2 from the germline V gene are DFQATT and SNEGSKA (reference sequence). CDR3 length equals 18 residues. V gave up 1 base and J gave up 5 bases; unmatched junction bases: 16. The CDR3 loop reads CSARGGLGGGSETGELFF. CDR3 DNA: TGCAGTGCTAGAGGTGGCCTAGGTGGCGGGAGTGAAACCGGGGAGCTGTTTTTT.

Of note for this clone: A single base separates this from a much larger clone, so it may be a read error. A read error is likely, as this CDR3 ends without the conserved phenylalanine or tryptophan. The chain has TRBV9 and TRBJ1-2; D might be TRBD1 (6 bases). The V and J ends lost 4 bases and 5 bases respectively, with 15 bases between them. The CDR3 runs 14 residues. Germline-derived CDR1 and CDR2 are SGDLS and YYNGEE. CDR3 nucleotide sequence: TGTGCCAGCAGCCCCCGGACAGAATCTTATGGCTACACCATC. Its protein product is CASSPRTESYGYTI.

The chain uses TRBV10-3 and TRBJ2-1; maybe TRBD1 (6 bases). This CDR3 is 12 amino acids long. Germline V gene data show CDR1 as ENHRY and CDR2 as SYGVKD. V was shortened by 3 bases and J by 10 bases, with 10 bases between the two germline ends. The CDR3 loop is CAISDPRGEQFF. Here the CDR3 DNA reads TGTGCCATCAGTGACCCCAGGGGAGAGCAGTTCTTC.

The rearrangement links TRBV27 to TRBJ2-7, with a weak D call TRBD2 (6 bases). Germline CDR1 is MNHEY and CDR2 is SMNVEV (reference sequence). The CDR3 loop spans 13 amino acids. V lost 0 bases, J lost 13 bases, and 16 bases lay in between. CDR3 region: CASSLSISGEYYF. Written as DNA, the CDR3 is TGTGCCAGCAGTTTATCGATTTCGGGAGAGTATTACTTC.